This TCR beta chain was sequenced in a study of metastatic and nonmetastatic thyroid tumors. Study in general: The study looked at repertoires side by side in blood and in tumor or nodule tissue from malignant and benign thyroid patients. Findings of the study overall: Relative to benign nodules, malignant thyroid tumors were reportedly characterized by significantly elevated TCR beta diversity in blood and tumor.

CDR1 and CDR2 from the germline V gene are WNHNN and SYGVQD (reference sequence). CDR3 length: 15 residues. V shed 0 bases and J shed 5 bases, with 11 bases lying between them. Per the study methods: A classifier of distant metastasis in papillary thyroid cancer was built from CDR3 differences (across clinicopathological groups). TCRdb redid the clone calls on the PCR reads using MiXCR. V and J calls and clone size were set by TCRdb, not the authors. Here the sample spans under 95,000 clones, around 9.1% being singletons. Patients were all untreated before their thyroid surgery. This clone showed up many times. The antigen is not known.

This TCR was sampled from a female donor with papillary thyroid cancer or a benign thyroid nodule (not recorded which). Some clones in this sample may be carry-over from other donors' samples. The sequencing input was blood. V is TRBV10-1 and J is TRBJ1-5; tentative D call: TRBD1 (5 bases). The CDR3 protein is CASSESRDDDQPQHF. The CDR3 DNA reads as TGCGCCAGCAGTGAGTCCCGGGACGATGATCAGCCCCAGCATTTT.